Here is one T cell receptor beta chain with its context. The data were obtained in a study of shared clonotypes between healthy human individuals. Trimming took 8 bases from V and 4 from J, leaving 18 bases between them. Germline lookup yields CDR1 MNHEY and CDR2 SVGAGI. This CDR3 comprises 14 residues. Repertoires were generated with immunoSEQ multiplex PCR, while TCRdb's copy carries only in-frame clones and drops some. The sample shows under 300,000 clones, just over 65% of them seen only once. The authors divided CD4+ cells into CD45RA+ naive and CD45RA-negative memory subsets. The gene calls are TRBV6-5 and TRBJ2-7; tentative D call: TRBD1 (6 bases). Sequences were obtained from memory CD4+ T cells sorted from blood. Subset meaning: CD45RA-negative fraction. This receptor was taken from a man between 25 and 39 years old in good health. CDR3 in amino acids: CASSRGGLAYEQYF. The DNA for the CDR3 is TGTGCCAGCTCGCGTGGGGGCCTTGCGTACGAGCAGTACTTC.